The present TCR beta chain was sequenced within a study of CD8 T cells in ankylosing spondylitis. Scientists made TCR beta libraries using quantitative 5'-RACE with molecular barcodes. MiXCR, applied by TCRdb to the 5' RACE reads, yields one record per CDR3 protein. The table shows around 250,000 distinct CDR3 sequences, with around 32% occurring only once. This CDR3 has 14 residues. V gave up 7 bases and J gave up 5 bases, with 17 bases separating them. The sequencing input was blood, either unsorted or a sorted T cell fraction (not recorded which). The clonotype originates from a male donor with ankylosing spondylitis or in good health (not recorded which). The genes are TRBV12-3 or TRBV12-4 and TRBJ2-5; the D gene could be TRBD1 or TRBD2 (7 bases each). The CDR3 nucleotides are TGTGCCAGCAACAAAGGGCAGGGGGGGGAGACCCAGTACTTC. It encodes CASNKGQGGETQYF.